This T cell receptor gamma chain was sequenced in a study of Vδ1+ human thymocytes. Study-level findings and limits: Unlike peripheral blood Vdelta1+ controls, thymic delta-chain sequences included about 20% Vdelta2 and few Vdelta3. Bulk data may be misread because of unexpected Vdelta2 sequences. Many TRG clonotypes were shared between donors; TRD repertoires were essentially private. Highly polyclonal TRG and TRD repertoires with Gaussian CDR3 length distributions appeared in thymus.

Germline V CDR1 and CDR2: EGSTGY, YDSYTSSV. Trimming cost V 0 bases and J 5 bases; bases outside gene matches: 10. The CDR3 runs to 15 residues. RNA was extracted from the cells and then reverse transcribed. Pooled V-gene forward primers with one constant-region reverse primer generated the CDR3 amplicons by multiplex PCR. TCRdb repeated clone calling on the multiplex PCR reads with CATT. Of about 36,000 gamma-chain clones in the sample, over 20% were seen once. The sorted cells were CD3+ Vdelta1+ Vdelta2- thymocytes from alphabeta-depleted thymus. Points on this clone: The target antigen is unknown.

V and J are TRGV4 and TRGJ1 or TRGJ2. The material sequenced was Vdelta1+ gamma-delta thymocytes from the thymus. Subset reported: FACS-sorted CD3+ TCRalphabeta- TCRVdelta1+ TCRVdelta2- thymocytes. The sequence was obtained from a girl less than two years old who had congenital heart surgery. The CDR3 protein is CATWDGPRIDYKKLF. The CDR3 region has the DNA TGTGCCACCTGGGATGGGCCGAGAATTGATTATAAGAAACTCTTT.